The present entry profiles one TCR beta chain with its context. Source study methods: By means of reference gene primer amplification, nucleated cell counts were estimated. Measured with immunoSEQ multiplex PCR; TCRdb has only the in-frame clones, and not every one. V, J and clone size are taken as reported in that table, and D and trimming were inferred from the DNA itself. The sample shows about 100,000 clones, roughly 85% of them seen only once. This record belongs to a study of blood T cell repertoires in COVID-19. In the study overall: COVID-19 samples collected from the United States, Italy and Spain covered acute and convalescent phases. The analysed material was cDNA or gDNA that came from T cells, B-cell-depleted T cells, or PBMCs.

V was cut by 2 bases and J by 5 bases, with 3 bases left in between. Germline CDR1 is MNHNY and CDR2 is SVGAGI (reference sequence). The CDR3 totals 12 residues. The sample comprised peripheral blood. The chain joins TRBV6-6 to TRBJ2-2; D unresolved. The clonotype was recovered from a man aged 65-85 years with active or convalescent COVID-19. The CDR3 nucleotides are TGTGCCAGCAGTTACCCTACCGGGGAGCTGTTTTTT. Translating it yields CASSYPTGELFF.